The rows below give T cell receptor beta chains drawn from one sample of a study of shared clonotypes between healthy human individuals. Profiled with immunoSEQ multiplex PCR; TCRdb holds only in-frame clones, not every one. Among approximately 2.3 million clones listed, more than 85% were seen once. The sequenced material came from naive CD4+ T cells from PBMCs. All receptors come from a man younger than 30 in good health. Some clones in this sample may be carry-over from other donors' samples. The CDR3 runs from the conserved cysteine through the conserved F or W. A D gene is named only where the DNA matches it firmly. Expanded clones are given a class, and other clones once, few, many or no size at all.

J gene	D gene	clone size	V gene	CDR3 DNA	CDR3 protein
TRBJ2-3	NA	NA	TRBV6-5	TGTGCCAGCAGGGGGCGCATAGGCTCAGATACGCAGTATTTT	CASRGRIGSDTQYF
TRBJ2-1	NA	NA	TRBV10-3	TGTGCCATCATGAGGGAGTCTAGAAATGAGCAGTTCTTC	CAIMRESRNEQFF
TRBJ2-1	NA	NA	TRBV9	TGTGCCAGCAGCGTAGGAGAAGGGGGTGCCTCCTACAATGAGCAGTTCTTC	CASSVGEGGASYNEQFF
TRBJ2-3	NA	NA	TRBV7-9	TGTGCCAGCAGCTCGCTCCCATTACGGGCGAAGGCAGATACGCAGTATTTT	CASSSLPLRAKADTQYF
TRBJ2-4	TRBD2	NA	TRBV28	TGTGCCAGCAGTCCACCGGGACTAGCGGCCAAAAACATTCAGTACTTC	CASSPPGLAAKNIQYF
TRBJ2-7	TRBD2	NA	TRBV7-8	TGTGCCAGCAGCTTAGCGGTAGCGGGATTAATCTACGAGCAGTACTTC	CASSLAVAGLIYEQYF
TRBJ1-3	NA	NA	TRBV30	TGTGCCTGGAGTCGGAGCTCTGGAAACACCATATATTTT	CAWSRSSGNTIYF
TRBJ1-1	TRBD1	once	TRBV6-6	TGTGCCAGCAGTTCCCCGGGACAGGGGATGAACACTGAAGCTTTCTTT	CASSSPGQGMNTEAFF
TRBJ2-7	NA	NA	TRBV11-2	TGTGCCAGCAGCCGCTCCGGGCCAACCTCCTACGAGCAGTACTTC	CASSRSGPTSYEQYF
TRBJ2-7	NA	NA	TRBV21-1	TGTGCCAGCACTCGGCCTCCGAACTACGAGCAGTACTTC	CASTRPPNYEQYF